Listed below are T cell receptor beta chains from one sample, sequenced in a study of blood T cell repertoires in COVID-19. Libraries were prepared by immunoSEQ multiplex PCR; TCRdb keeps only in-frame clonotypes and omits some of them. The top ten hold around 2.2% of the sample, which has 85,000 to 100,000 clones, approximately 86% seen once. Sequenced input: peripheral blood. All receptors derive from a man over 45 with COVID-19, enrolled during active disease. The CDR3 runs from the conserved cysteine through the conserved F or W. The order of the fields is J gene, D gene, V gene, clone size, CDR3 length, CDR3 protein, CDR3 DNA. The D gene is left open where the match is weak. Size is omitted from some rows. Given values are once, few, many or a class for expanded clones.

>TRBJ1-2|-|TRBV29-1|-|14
CSVERPGGKYGYTF
TGCAGCGTTGAACGACCTGGGGGGAAGTATGGCTACACCTTC
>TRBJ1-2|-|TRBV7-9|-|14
CASSLGQANYGYTF
TGTGCCAGCAGCTTAGGACAGGCTAACTATGGCTACACCTTC
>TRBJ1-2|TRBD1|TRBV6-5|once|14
CASSYSDRGYGYTF
TGTGCCAGCAGTTACTCGGACAGGGGATATGGCTACACCTTC
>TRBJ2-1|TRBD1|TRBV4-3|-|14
CASSHHDRGREQFF
TGCGCCAGCAGCCACCACGACAGGGGTCGGGAGCAGTTCTTC
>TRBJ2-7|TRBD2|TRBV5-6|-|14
CASSWTSGGYEQYF
TGTGCCAGCAGCTGGACTAGCGGGGGGTACGAGCAGTACTTC
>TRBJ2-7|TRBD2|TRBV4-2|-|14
CASSQGLAGGEQYF
TGTGCCAGCAGCCAAGGCTTAGCGGGCGGAGAGCAGTACTTC
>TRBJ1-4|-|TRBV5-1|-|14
CASSLGATNEKLFF
TGCGCCAGCAGCTTGGGAGCAACTAATGAAAAACTGTTTTTT
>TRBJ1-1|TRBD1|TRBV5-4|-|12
CASSLTGGLAFF
TGTGCCAGCAGCCTTACAGGGGGCCTGGCTTTCTTT
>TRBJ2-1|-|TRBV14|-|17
CASSQAPLYHAYNEQFF
TGTGCCAGCAGCCAAGCTCCGCTATATCACGCCTACAATGAGCAGTTCTTC
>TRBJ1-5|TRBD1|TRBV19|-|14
CASTEQGARQPQHF
TGTGCCAGTACCGAACAGGGGGCCCGGCAGCCCCAGCATTTT
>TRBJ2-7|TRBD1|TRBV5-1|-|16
CASSYSWDRGSYEQYF
TGCGCCAGCAGCTACAGTTGGGACAGGGGGTCCTACGAGCAGTACTTC
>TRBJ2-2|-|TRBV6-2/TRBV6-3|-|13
CASSDLRQNRAFF
TGTGCCAGCAGCGACCTCCGACAGAATCGGGCTTTTTTT
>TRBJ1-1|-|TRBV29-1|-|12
CSGALWRTEAFF
TGCAGCGGCGCACTCTGGAGGACTGAAGCTTTCTTT
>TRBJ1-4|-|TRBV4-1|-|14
CASSPGGFYEKLFF
TGCGCCAGCAGCCCGGGAGGCTTTTACGAAAAACTGTTTTTT
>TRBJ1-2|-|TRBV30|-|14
CAWSVLGPNYGYTF
TGTGCCTGGAGTGTGTTGGGGCCTAACTATGGCTACACCTTC
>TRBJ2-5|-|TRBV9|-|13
CASSVAGQETQYF
TGTGCCAGCAGCGTAGCCGGGCAAGAGACCCAGTACTTC
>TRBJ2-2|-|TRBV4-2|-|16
CASSQVSGSNTGELFF
TGTGCCAGCAGCCAAGTTAGTGGTTCGAACACCGGGGAGCTGTTTTTT
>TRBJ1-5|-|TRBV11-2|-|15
CASSLRESLNQPQHF
TGTGCCAGCAGCTTAAGGGAGTCTCTCAATCAGCCCCAGCATTTT
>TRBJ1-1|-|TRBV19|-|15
CASSPDRGRGTEAFF
TGTGCCAGTAGTCCGGATCGGGGGAGAGGCACTGAAGCTTTCTTT
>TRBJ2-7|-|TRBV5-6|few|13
CASSLGLELEQYF
TGTGCCAGCAGCTTGGGACTTGAACTCGAGCAGTACTTC
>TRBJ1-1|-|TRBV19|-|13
CASSIGFDTEAFF
TGTGCCAGTAGTATCGGGTTTGACACTGAAGCTTTCTTT
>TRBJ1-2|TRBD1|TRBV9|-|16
CASSAAPSGTGIGYTF
TGTGCCAGCAGCGCAGCCCCATCCGGGACAGGGATAGGCTACACCTTC
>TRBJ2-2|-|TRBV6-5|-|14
CASDPEVPSGELFF
TGTGCCAGCGACCCGGAGGTCCCCTCCGGGGAGCTGTTTTTT
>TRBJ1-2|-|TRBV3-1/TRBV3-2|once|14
CASSSRQAHYGYTF
TGTGCCAGCAGCTCCCGACAGGCCCACTATGGCTACACCTTC
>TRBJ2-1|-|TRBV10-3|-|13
CAISETVYNEQFF
TGTGCCATCAGTGAAACAGTCTACAATGAGCAGTTCTTC
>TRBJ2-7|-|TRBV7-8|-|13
CASSRREGYEQYF
TGTGCCAGCAGCCGCCGGGAAGGCTACGAGCAGTACTTC
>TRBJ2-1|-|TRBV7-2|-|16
CASSLPGASRGNEQFF
TGTGCCAGCAGCTTACCTGGAGCGTCCCGGGGGAATGAGCAGTTCTTC
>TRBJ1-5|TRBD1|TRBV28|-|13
CASRAGGTQPQHF
TGTGCCAGCAGAGCAGGGGGCACTCAGCCCCAGCATTTT
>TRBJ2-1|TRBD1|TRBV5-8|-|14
CASSRDSLYNEQFF
TGTGCCAGCTCCCGGGACAGCCTCTACAATGAGCAGTTCTTC
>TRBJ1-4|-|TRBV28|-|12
CATGGGNEKLFF
TGTGCCACGGGGGGAGGGAATGAAAAACTGTTTTTT
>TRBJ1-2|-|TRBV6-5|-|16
CASSYSRPDRDYGYTF
TGTGCCAGCAGTTACTCCCGCCCTGACAGAGACTATGGCTACACCTTC
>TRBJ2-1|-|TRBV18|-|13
CASSPSVRNEQFF
TGTGCCAGCTCACCATCGGTCCGCAATGAGCAGTTCTTC
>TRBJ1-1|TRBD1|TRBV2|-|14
CASRRDRPNTEAFF
TGTGCCAGCAGGAGGGACAGGCCAAACACTGAAGCTTTCTTT
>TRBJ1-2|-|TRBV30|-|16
CAWITARAGSSYGYTF
TGTGCCTGGATCACAGCCAGGGCGGGATCGAGCTATGGCTACACCTTC
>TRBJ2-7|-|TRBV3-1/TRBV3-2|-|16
CASSHPTRDSSYEQYF
TGTGCCAGCAGCCACCCAACGCGGGACAGCTCCTACGAGCAGTACTTC
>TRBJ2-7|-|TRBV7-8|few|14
CASSIRGQTYEQYF
TGTGCCAGCAGCATACGAGGACAGACCTACGAGCAGTACTTC
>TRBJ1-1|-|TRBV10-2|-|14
CASSKTRLDTEAFF
TGCGCCAGCAGTAAGACACGCTTGGACACTGAAGCTTTCTTT
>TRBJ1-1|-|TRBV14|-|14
CASSLTGLGTEAFF
TGTGCCAGCAGCCTAACAGGACTAGGCACTGAAGCTTTCTTT
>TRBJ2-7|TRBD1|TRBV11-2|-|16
CASSLDSWDSSYEQYF
TGTGCCAGCAGCTTAGATAGTTGGGACAGTTCCTACGAGCAGTACTTC
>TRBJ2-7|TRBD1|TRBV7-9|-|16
CASSNPWTGGYYEQYF
TGTGCCAGCAGCAACCCCTGGACAGGGGGGTACTACGAGCAGTACTTC
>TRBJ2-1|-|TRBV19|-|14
CASSFQVSYNEQFF
TGTGCCAGTAGTTTTCAGGTCTCCTACAATGAGCAGTTCTTC
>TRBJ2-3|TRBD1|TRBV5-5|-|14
CASSVGQGTDTQYF
TGTGCCAGCAGCGTAGGACAGGGCACAGATACGCAGTATTTT
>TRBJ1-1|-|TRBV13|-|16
CASRRPGAGRDTEAFF
TGTGCCAGCAGACGGCCCGGAGCAGGGAGGGACACTGAAGCTTTCTTT
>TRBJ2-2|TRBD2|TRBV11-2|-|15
CASRVAGGPTGELFF
TGTGCCAGCAGGGTAGCGGGGGGGCCGACCGGGGAGCTGTTTTTT
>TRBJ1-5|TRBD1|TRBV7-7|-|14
CASGQGQRNQPQHF
TGTGCTAGCGGCCAGGGACAGAGGAATCAGCCCCAGCATTTT
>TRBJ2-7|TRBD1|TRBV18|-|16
CASSPRDRVLLTEQYF
TGTGCCAGCTCACCCCGGGACAGAGTCTTGCTGACGGAGCAGTACTTC
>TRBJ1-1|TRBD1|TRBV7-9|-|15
CASSLAGTANTEAFF
TGTGCCAGCAGCTTAGCTGGGACAGCGAACACTGAAGCTTTCTTT
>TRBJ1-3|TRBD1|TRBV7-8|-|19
CASSFLSLTGDSSGNTIYF
TGTGCCAGCAGCTTCCTATCCTTGACAGGGGACAGCTCTGGAAACACCATATATTTT
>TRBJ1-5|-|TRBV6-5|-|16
CASSYWGLVKFVAQHF
TGTGCCAGCAGTTATTGGGGCCTGGTGAAATTCGTGGCCCAGCATTTT
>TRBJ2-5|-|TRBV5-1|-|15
CASSLVPDSKETQYF
TGCGCCAGCAGCTTAGTTCCGGACAGCAAAGAGACCCAGTACTTC
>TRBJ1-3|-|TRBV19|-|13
CASQGSSGNTIYF
TGTGCCAGTCAGGGCTCTTCTGGAAACACCATATATTTT
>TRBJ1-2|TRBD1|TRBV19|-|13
CASSNRDRYGYTF
TGTGCCAGTAGTAACCGGGACAGATATGGCTACACCTTC
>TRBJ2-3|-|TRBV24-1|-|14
CATSDQGRQGTQYF
TGTGCCACCAGTGATCAGGGGCGTCAGGGTACGCAGTATTTT
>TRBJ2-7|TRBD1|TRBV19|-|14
CASSPGTGAYEQYF
TGTGCCAGTAGTCCCGGGACAGGGGCCTACGAGCAGTACTTC
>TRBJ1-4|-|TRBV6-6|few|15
CASTPFRQASPELFF
TGTGCCAGCACTCCTTTTCGACAGGCCTCCCCCGAACTGTTTTTT
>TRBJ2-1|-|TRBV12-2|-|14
CASRGTRHNNEQFF
TGTGCAAGTCGGGGGACTAGACATAACAATGAGCAGTTCTTC
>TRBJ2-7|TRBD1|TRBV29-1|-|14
CSVEEGTGSYEQYF
TGCAGCGTTGAAGAAGGGACAGGGTCCTACGAGCAGTACTTC
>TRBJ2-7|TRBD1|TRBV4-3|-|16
CASSQFSGTGRHEQYF
TGCGCCAGCAGCCAATTTTCCGGGACAGGGCGTCACGAGCAGTACTTC
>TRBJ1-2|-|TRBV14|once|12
CASSQGEEGYTF
TGTGCCAGCAGCCAAGGGGAGGAAGGCTACACCTTC
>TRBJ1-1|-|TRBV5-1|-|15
CASSLRVSEYTEAFF
TGCGCCAGCAGCTTGCGGGTCTCGGAATATACTGAAGCTTTCTTT